This is a list of T cell receptor beta chains from one sample in a study of post-analysis software for immune sequencing data. TCRdb re-analysed the PCR reads in MiXCR, keeping a single row per CDR3 protein. The sample includes approximately 690,000 distinct CDR3 sequences, 59% of them seen just once. The sample consisted of blood. The receptor source for this set is a girl aged 2-10 years with multiple sclerosis. The CDR3 runs from the conserved cysteine through the conserved F or W. A D gene is named only where the DNA matches it firmly. Only part of the rows carry a size: once, few, many, or a class if the clone is expanded.

V gene: TRBV6-2/TRBV6-3
J gene: TRBJ1-5
clone size: few
D gene: .
CDR3 protein: CASSSGMAQPQHF
CDR3 DNA: TGTGCCAGCAGTTCGGGCATGGCTCAGCCCCAGCATTTT

V gene: TRBV4-1
J gene: TRBJ2-1
clone size: .
D gene: .
CDR3 protein: CASSHQRQAALARANEQFF
CDR3 DNA: TGCGCCAGCAGCCATCAAAGGCAAGCGGCACTAGCTCGTGCAAATGAGCAGTTCTTC

V gene: TRBV9
J gene: TRBJ2-3
clone size: once
D gene: TRBD2
CDR3 protein: CASSVGIATRLAGPTDTQYF
CDR3 DNA: TGTGCCAGCAGCGTAGGGATCGCTACGAGACTAGCGGGGCCCACAGATACGCAGTATTTT

V gene: TRBV4-1
J gene: TRBJ2-5
clone size: few
D gene: .
CDR3 protein: CASKGGVQETQYF
CDR3 DNA: TGCGCCAGCAAAGGCGGGGTCCAAGAGACCCAGTACTTC

V gene: TRBV20-1
J gene: TRBJ2-7
clone size: few
D gene: .
CDR3 protein: CSARRTGLYEQYF
CDR3 DNA: TGCAGTGCTAGGAGGACGGGACTGTACGAGCAGTACTTC

V gene: TRBV7-2
J gene: TRBJ2-5
clone size: .
D gene: .
CDR3 protein: CASSWRQETQYF
CDR3 DNA: TGTGCCAGCAGCTGGAGGCAAGAGACCCAGTACTTC

V gene: TRBV5-5
J gene: TRBJ2-3
clone size: few
D gene: TRBD2
CDR3 protein: CASSPTSGGDTQYF
CDR3 DNA: TGTGCCAGCAGCCCGACTAGCGGGGGGGATACGCAGTATTTT

V gene: TRBV2
J gene: TRBJ2-4
clone size: .
D gene: TRBD2
CDR3 protein: CASSEAGLAGGNIQYF
CDR3 DNA: TGTGCCAGCAGTGAAGCGGGACTAGCGGGAGGGAACATTCAGTACTTC

V gene: TRBV6-4
J gene: TRBJ2-6
clone size: .
D gene: .
CDR3 protein: CASSDIRTGANVLTF
CDR3 DNA: TGTGCCAGCAGTGATATTCGGACTGGGGCCAACGTCCTGACTTTC

V gene: TRBV7-2
J gene: TRBJ1-2
clone size: .
D gene: .
CDR3 protein: CASSSIGQYGYTF
CDR3 DNA: TGTGCCAGCAGTTCTATTGGACAGTATGGCTACACCTTC

V gene: TRBV5-1
J gene: TRBJ1-1
clone size: .
D gene: .
CDR3 protein: CASSLGSRAGTANTEAFF
CDR3 DNA: TGCGCCAGCAGCTTGGGTAGTCGTGCCGGGACCGCGAACACTGAAGCTTTCTTT

V gene: TRBV12-3/TRBV12-4
J gene: TRBJ2-1
clone size: .
D gene: .
CDR3 protein: CASSPAMAHNEQFF
CDR3 DNA: TGTGCCAGCAGTCCTGCTATGGCCCACAATGAGCAGTTCTTC

V gene: TRBV7-3
J gene: TRBJ1-1
clone size: .
D gene: TRBD1
CDR3 protein: CASSSGQGTTEAFF
CDR3 DNA: TGTGCCAGCAGCTCCGGACAGGGGACCACTGAAGCTTTCTTT

V gene: TRBV10-3
J gene: TRBJ2-5
clone size: few
D gene: .
CDR3 protein: CAISESGGIEETQYF
CDR3 DNA: TGTGCCATCAGTGAGTCGGGCGGGATAGAAGAGACCCAGTACTTC

V gene: TRBV5-5
J gene: TRBJ2-3
clone size: .
D gene: .
CDR3 protein: CASRPPRPLTDTQYF
CDR3 DNA: TGTGCCAGTCGACCCCCCCGACCGCTCACAGATACGCAGTATTTT

V gene: TRBV12-3/TRBV12-4
J gene: TRBJ2-1
clone size: .
D gene: TRBD1
CDR3 protein: CASSLEGAGGEDEQFF
CDR3 DNA: TGTGCCAGCAGTTTAGAAGGAGCAGGGGGTGAGGATGAGCAGTTCTTC

V gene: TRBV6-6
J gene: TRBJ1-6
clone size: .
D gene: .
CDR3 protein: CASSPNSGTSPLHF
CDR3 DNA: TGTGCCAGCAGTCCGAACTCGGGGACTTCACCCCTCCACTTT

V gene: TRBV29-1
J gene: TRBJ1-4
clone size: .
D gene: TRBD1
CDR3 protein: CSVGGRQGANEKLFF
CDR3 DNA: TGCAGCGTTGGGGGACGGCAGGGGGCTAATGAAAAACTGTTTTTT

V gene: TRBV6-4
J gene: TRBJ2-6
clone size: few
D gene: .
CDR3 protein: CASSDSGAGANVLTF
CDR3 DNA: TGTGCCAGCAGTGACTCAGGGGCTGGGGCCAACGTCCTGACTTTC

V gene: TRBV12-5
J gene: TRBJ2-3
clone size: .
D gene: .
CDR3 protein: CASGHTGTSTDTQYF
CDR3 DNA: TGTGCTAGTGGTCACACCGGGACTAGCACAGATACGCAGTATTTT

V gene: TRBV15
J gene: TRBJ2-7
clone size: .
D gene: TRBD1
CDR3 protein: CATNVPGQGFYEQYF
CDR3 DNA: TGTGCCACCAACGTGCCGGGACAGGGGTTCTACGAGCAGTACTTC

V gene: TRBV5-1
J gene: TRBJ2-1
clone size: .
D gene: .
CDR3 protein: CASSLAAPVGEQFF
CDR3 DNA: TGCGCCAGCAGCTTGGCCGCGCCGGTCGGTGAGCAGTTCTTC

V gene: TRBV9
J gene: TRBJ2-3
clone size: few
D gene: TRBD2
CDR3 protein: CASSPSGALRTDTQYF
CDR3 DNA: TGTGCCAGCAGCCCGAGCGGGGCTTTACGCACAGATACGCAGTATTTT

V gene: TRBV5-1
J gene: TRBJ1-5
clone size: .
D gene: .
CDR3 protein: CASSLGAENQPQHF
CDR3 DNA: TGCGCCAGCAGCTTGGGGGCAGAGAATCAGCCCCAGCATTTT

V gene: TRBV5-1
J gene: TRBJ1-6
clone size: .
D gene: .
CDR3 protein: CASSLYDGDNSPLHF
CDR3 DNA: TGCGCCAGCAGCTTGTATGACGGGGATAATTCACCCCTCCACTTT

V gene: TRBV11-2
J gene: TRBJ2-7
clone size: .
D gene: .
CDR3 protein: CASDLQGAEQYF
CDR3 DNA: TGTGCCAGCGACCTACAGGGAGCCGAGCAGTACTTC

V gene: TRBV5-4
J gene: TRBJ2-1
clone size: .
D gene: .
CDR3 protein: CASGDGGGNEQFF
CDR3 DNA: TGTGCCAGCGGAGACGGGGGTGGGAATGAGCAGTTCTTC

V gene: TRBV18
J gene: TRBJ1-1
clone size: .
D gene: .
CDR3 protein: CASSPSANTEAFF
CDR3 DNA: TGTGCCAGCTCACCATCGGCGAACACTGAAGCTTTCTTT

V gene: TRBV4-2
J gene: TRBJ2-1
clone size: .
D gene: .
CDR3 protein: CASSQEGRGQSYNEQFF
CDR3 DNA: TGTGCCAGCAGCCAAGAGGGACGGGGGCAGTCCTACAATGAGCAGTTCTTC

V gene: TRBV29-1
J gene: TRBJ1-2
clone size: few
D gene: .
CDR3 protein: CSAGTGTKGYTF
CDR3 DNA: TGCAGCGCCGGAACCGGGACGAAAGGCTACACCTTC

V gene: TRBV6-5
J gene: TRBJ2-7
clone size: once
D gene: .
CDR3 protein: CASTVQTGPYEQYF
CDR3 DNA: TGTGCCAGCACCGTACAGACAGGACCCTACGAGCAGTACTTC

V gene: TRBV4-2
J gene: TRBJ1-5
clone size: .
D gene: .
CDR3 protein: CASSQGYDSQPQHF
CDR3 DNA: TGTGCCAGCAGCCAAGGCTACGACAGTCAGCCCCAGCATTTT

V gene: TRBV6-2/TRBV6-3
J gene: TRBJ2-1
clone size: .
D gene: TRBD1
CDR3 protein: CASSYEGALNEQFF
CDR3 DNA: TGTGCCAGCAGTTACGAGGGGGCCCTCAATGAGCAGTTCTTC

V gene: TRBV7-2
J gene: TRBJ2-1
clone size: .
D gene: .
CDR3 protein: CASSLGARVNEQFF
CDR3 DNA: TGTGCCAGCAGCTTAGGGGCCAGGGTCAATGAGCAGTTCTTC